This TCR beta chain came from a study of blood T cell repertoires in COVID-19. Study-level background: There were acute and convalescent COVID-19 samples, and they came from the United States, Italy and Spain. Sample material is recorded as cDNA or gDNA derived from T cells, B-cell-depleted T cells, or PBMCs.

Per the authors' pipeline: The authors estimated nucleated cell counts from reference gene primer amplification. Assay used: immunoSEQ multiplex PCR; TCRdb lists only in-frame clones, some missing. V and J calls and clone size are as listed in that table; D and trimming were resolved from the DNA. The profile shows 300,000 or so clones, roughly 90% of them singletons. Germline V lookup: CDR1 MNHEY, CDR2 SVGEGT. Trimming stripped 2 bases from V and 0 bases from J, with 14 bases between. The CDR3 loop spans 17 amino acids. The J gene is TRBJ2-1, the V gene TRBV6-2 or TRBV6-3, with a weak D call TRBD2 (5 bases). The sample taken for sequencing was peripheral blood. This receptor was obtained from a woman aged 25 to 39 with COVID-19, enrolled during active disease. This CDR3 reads CASSYPTHRGSYNEQFF. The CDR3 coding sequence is TGTGCCAGCAGTTACCCGACACACCGGGGCTCCTACAATGAGCAGTTCTTC.